Reported below is one T cell receptor (beta chain). This clone was seen a single time. The antigen it binds to is not known. No base quality values were provided; no much bigger clone lies one nucleotide off. Trimming accounts for 8 bases at V and 8 bases at J, while the number of junction bases matched to no gene is 11. CDR3 length: 16 amino acids, cysteine to phenylalanine. CDR3 DNA is the only sequence kept; it has 48 bases, read in frame from the first base. The germline V gene provides CDR1 MDHEN and CDR2 SYDVKM. This entry belongs to a study of T cell responses to AZD1222 COVID-19 vaccine (dated by TCRdb to the early 2020s). About the full investigation: Because spike-specific TCR depth and breadth did not differ between the two schedules, AZD1222 recipients who got a second dose at roughly 4 weeks were pooled with those who got a second dose at roughly 12 weeks. A total of 233 trial participants underwent TCR sequencing, of whom 200 to 220 received two doses of AZD1222 and about 25 received two doses of the MenACWY control vaccine. Enrollment into the trials was organized by age into subgroups of 18-55, 56-69 and 70-plus years, and those subgroups contained roughly 160, 29 and 62 TCR-sequenced participants, respectively.

Overall results and qualifications from the work: No day 14 peak-response samples were available, so repertoires were characterized only after the peak T cell response. Participants were mostly white British, with more females than males. The authors suggested clonal diversity may have been underestimated. After two AZD1222 doses, spike-specific TCR breadth and depth were significantly higher than at day 0 and than in MenACWY recipients. Epitopes outside the regions mutated in the B.1.351 and B.1.1.7 variants were reportedly recognized by nearly half of the unique spike-specific TCRs. In the small 56-69-year group, the increase in depth fell short of significance, most likely because of low power. Conclusions about previously exposed vaccinees are limited, since just five to seven AZD1222 recipients were seropositive for SARS-CoV-2 at baseline. The vaccine-associated CD4 TCRs covered the entire spike protein, and the dominant responses fell in regions 160-218 and 743-854.

The CDR3 regions of human TCRbeta chains were analyzed by immunosequencing. The authors processed their data as follows. Repertoire TCRs were checked for matches against a reference library of SARS-CoV-2-specific TCRs that had been generated using the MIRA antigen-specificity platform. Breadth was defined as the fraction of unique TCRs that were SARS-CoV-2-associated. Depth was defined as the fraction of total T cells that were SARS-CoV-2-associated. Using the MIRA data, each spike-specific TCR was assigned both to the spike region to which the TCR was reactive and to a CD4 or CD8 class. Log10-transformed breadth and depth values were compared by one-way ANOVA with Sidak's multiple comparisons tests. In its TCRdb copy, this immuneACCESS table keeps in-frame sequences only and misses some clones. Where compared with another copy, unresolved V genes explain less than half of these, and the others have no known cause. V, J and clone size reflect that table, while D and trimming were determined from the DNA. The sample table shows approximately 120,000 clones, and approximately 87% are seen once. Roughly a tenth of the sample is in the top ten clones.

The label giving this sample's time point can be read as: baseline before first vaccination. Vaccinee samples came from UK trials COV001 and COV002, including a single-blind randomized controlled phase 2/3 trial of AZD1222 (ChAdOx1 nCoV-19) in healthy adults. For TCRbeta chain sequencing, PBMC samples from trial participants were taken at day 0 and at day 28 after the second dose. Material: peripheral blood, obtained on day 0 of AZD1222 vaccination. The sequence was obtained from an adult in good health. The chain couples TRBV28 to TRBJ2-1, with TRBD2 matching 14 junction bases. CDR3 protein: CASGRLGLAGVHEQFF. The DNA reads TGTGCCAGCGGTCGCCTGGGACTAGCGGGAGTTCATGAGCAGTTCTTC. With the rest looked up from the reference TRBV28 and TRBJ2-1 genes rather than sequenced, the full variable domain is DVKVTQSSRYLVKRTGEKVFLECVQDMDHENMFWYRQDPGLGLRLIYFSYDVKMKEKGDIPEGYSVSREKKERFSLILESASTNQTSMYLCASGRLGLAGVHEQFFGPGTRLTVL.